This entry concerns a single TCR beta chain. The CDR3 totals 16 residues. Germline CDR1 SGHAT, CDR2 FQNNGV. V gave up 2 bases and J gave up 9 bases; unmatched junction bases: 10. The PCR used 60 Vbeta and 13 Jbeta primers. Clones were sequenced by immunoSEQ multiplex PCR, and TCRdb holds only the in-frame ones, with some missing. The sample lists approximately 110,000 clones, about 80% occurring once. The data originate from a study of cytomegalovirus exposure and HLA in healthy donors. V is TRBV11-2 and J is TRBJ2-1; 10 nucleotides agree with TRBD2. This TCR came from a man in his forties in good health and CMV-seropositive. The source material was PBMCs. CDR3 loop: CASSLNWLAGVAEQFF. The CDR3 nucleotides are TGTGCCAGCAGCTTAAATTGGCTAGCGGGAGTTGCTGAGCAGTTCTTC.